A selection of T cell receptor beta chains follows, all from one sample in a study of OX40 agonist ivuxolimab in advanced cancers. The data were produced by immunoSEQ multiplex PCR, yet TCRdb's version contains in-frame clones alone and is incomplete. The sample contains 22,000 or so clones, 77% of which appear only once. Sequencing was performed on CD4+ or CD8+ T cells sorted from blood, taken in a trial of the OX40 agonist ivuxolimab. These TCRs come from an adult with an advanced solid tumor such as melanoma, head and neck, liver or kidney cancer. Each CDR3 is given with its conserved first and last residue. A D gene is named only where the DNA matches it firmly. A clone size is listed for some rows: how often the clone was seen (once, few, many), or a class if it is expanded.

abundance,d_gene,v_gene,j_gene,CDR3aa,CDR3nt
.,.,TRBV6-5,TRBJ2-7,CASRLGENRVHEQYF,TGTGCCAGCAGGTTAGGGGAAAACAGGGTCCACGAGCAGTACTTC
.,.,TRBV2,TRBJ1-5,CASSPRMSNQPQHF,TGTGCCAGCAGCCCCAGGATGAGCAATCAGCCCCAGCATTTT
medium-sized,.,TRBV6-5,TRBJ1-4,CASSYGGLDGKLFF,TGTGCCAGCAGTTACGGGGGGTTGGATGGAAAACTGTTTTTT
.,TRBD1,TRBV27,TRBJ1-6,CASSFWAAGTGGISIGSPLHF,TGTGCCAGCAGTTTTTGGGCGGCAGGGACAGGGGGAATTTCTATAGGGTCACCCCTCCACTTT
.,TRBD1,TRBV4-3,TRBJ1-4,CASSRTEGANNEKLFF,TGCGCCAGCAGCCGAACAGAGGGGGCGAATAATGAAAAACTGTTTTTT
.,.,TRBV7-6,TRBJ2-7,CASSLGGDSYEQYF,TGTGCCAGCAGCTTAGGGGGGGACTCCTACGAGCAGTACTTC
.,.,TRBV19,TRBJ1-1,CASSKAGTYTEAFF,TGTGCCAGTAGTAAAGCCGGGACGTACACTGAAGCTTTCTTT
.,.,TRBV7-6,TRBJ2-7,CASSQGHEQYF,TGTGCCAGCAGCCAGGGCCACGAGCAGTACTTC
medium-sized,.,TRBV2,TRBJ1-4,CASSDSATNEKLFF,TGTGCCAGCAGCGACAGTGCAACTAATGAAAAACTGTTTTTT
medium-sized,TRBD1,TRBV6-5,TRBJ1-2,CASTPGTVLIGGYTF,TGTGCCAGCACCCCGGGGACAGTCCTAATTGGGGGCTACACCTTC
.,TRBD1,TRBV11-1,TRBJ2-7,CASSLPGQTWGEQYF,TGTGCCAGCAGCCTACCGGGACAGACATGGGGCGAGCAGTACTTC
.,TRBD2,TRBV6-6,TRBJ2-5,CASWGGTQYF,TGTGCCAGCTGGGGGGGGACCCAGTACTTC
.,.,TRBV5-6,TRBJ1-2,CASSLGWGYTF,TGTGCCAGCAGCTTGGGTTGGGGCTACACCTTC
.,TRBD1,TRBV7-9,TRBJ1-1,CASSLGGDSRAFF,TGTGCCAGCAGCCTAGGGGGGGACAGTCGAGCTTTCTTT
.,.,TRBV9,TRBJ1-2,CASSVAAGAEMAYGYTF,TGTGCCAGCAGCGTAGCTGCAGGGGCTGAGATGGCCTATGGCTACACCTTC
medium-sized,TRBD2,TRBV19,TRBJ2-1,CASSLTSGDYNEQFF,TGTGCCAGTAGCCTTACTAGCGGGGACTACAATGAGCAGTTCTTC
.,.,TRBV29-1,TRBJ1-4,CSAVTAIEKLFF,TGCAGCGCGGTGACAGCTATTGAAAAACTGTTTTTT
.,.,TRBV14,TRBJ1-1,CASSQVGVNTEAFF,TGTGCCAGCAGCCAAGTGGGGGTCAACACTGAAGCTTTCTTT
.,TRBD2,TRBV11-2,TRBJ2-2,CATVGQGGNGELFF,TGTGCCACGGTCGGGCAGGGAGGGAACGGGGAGCTGTTTTTT
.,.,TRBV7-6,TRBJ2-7,CASSLDFGTYEQYF,TGTGCCAGCAGCTTAGACTTTGGTACCTACGAGCAGTACTTC
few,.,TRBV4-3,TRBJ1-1,CASSQDRGRLANTEAFF,TGCGCCAGCAGCCAAGATAGGGGACGCCTGGCGAACACTGAAGCTTTCTTT
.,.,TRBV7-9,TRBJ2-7,CASSIGTDEQYF,TGTGCCAGCAGCATCGGGACCGACGAGCAGTACTTC
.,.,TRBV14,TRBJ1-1,CASSWGGPEAFF,TGTGCCAGCAGCTGGGGAGGACCTGAAGCTTTCTTT
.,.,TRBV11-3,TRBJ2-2,CASSLQGGEHRELFF,TGTGCCAGCAGCTTACAGGGGGGCGAACACCGGGAGCTGTTTTTT
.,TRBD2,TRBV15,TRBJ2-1,CATSRDGRLAYYNEQFF,TGTGCCACCAGCAGAGATGGTCGACTAGCGTACTACAATGAGCAGTTCTTC
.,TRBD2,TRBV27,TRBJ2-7,CASSRLAGADYEQYF,TGTGCCAGCAGTCGACTAGCGGGGGCCGACTACGAGCAGTACTTC
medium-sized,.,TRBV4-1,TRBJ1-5,CASSQLGEGDGQPQHF,TGCGCCAGCAGCCAACTGGGGGAGGGTGATGGCCAGCCCCAGCATTTT
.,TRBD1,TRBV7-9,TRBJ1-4,CASSLNSPDRGNEKLFF,TGTGCCAGCAGCTTAAATAGCCCGGACAGGGGAAATGAAAAACTGTTTTTT
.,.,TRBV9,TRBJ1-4,CASSPWDNEKLFF,TGTGCCAGCAGCCCCTGGGACAATGAAAAACTGTTTTTT
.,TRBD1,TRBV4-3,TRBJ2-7,CASSQDSPPGGLYEQYF,TGCGCCAGCAGCCAAGATAGTCCGCCAGGGGGTCTATACGAGCAGTACTTC
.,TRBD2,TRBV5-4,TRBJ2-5,CASSRSGGQETQYF,TGTGCCAGCAGTCGCTCGGGGGGCCAAGAGACCCAGTACTTC
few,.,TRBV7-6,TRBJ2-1,CASSFLGSYNEQFF,TGTGCCAGCAGCTTTCTAGGGAGCTACAATGAGCAGTTCTTC
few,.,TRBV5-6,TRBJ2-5,CASSFTSAETQYF,TGTGCCAGCAGCTTTACATCCGCCGAGACCCAGTACTTC
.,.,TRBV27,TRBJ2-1,CASGWPGPEQFF,TGTGCCAGCGGGTGGCCGGGACCCGAGCAGTTCTTC
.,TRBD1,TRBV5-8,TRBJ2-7,CASSSDRGSYEQYF,TGTGCCAGCAGCTCGGACAGGGGAAGCTACGAGCAGTACTTC